This entry lists 16 T cell receptor beta chains sequenced from one sample in a study of breast tumors, draining lymph nodes, adjacent tissues (dated by TCRdb to the mid-2010s). The axillary draining lymph nodes of breast cancer patients were the source of the lymph node samples. Libraries were prepared through multiplex PCR. Sequenced on an Illumina HiSeq 2000. Using fastp trimming at Q25 and MiXCR clonotype assembly, TCRdb reanalyzed the public sequencing data and kept in-frame beta chains. Rows are unified per CDR3 protein, each entry keeping the most common DNA and genes. The sample includes 200,000 to 250,000 distinct CDR3 sequences, with 30% to 35% observed a single time. The leading ten clones occupy about 3.9% of the sample. Sequencing was performed on axillary lymph node tissue. Receptors were obtained from a female donor with breast cancer. Some clones in this sample may be carry-over from other donors' samples.

This clonotype was counted many times. The chain carries TRBV19 and TRBJ1-2, with 7 bases that match TRBD1. CDR3 length: 13 residues. V shed 4 bases and J 4 bases; nucleotides not matched to a gene: 3. CDR1 and CDR2 (germline): LNHDA, SQIVND (reference sequence). This CDR3 is CASSTGTVYGYTF. The CDR3 DNA reads TGTGCCAGTAGTACCGGGACAGTCTATGGCTACACCTTC.

This clonotype was found many times. The genes are TRBV6-2 or TRBV6-3 and TRBJ1-5; no clear D gene. There are 12 residues in the CDR3. Trimming shortened V by 7 bases and J by 4 bases, and 8 bases separated the two germline ends. Germline V lookup: CDR1 MNHEY, CDR2 SVGEGT. The CDR3 nucleotides read TGTGCCAGCACCCGGCGTAATCAGCCCCAGCATTTT. Residues: CASTRRNQPQHF.

Concerning this clonotype itself: The junction departs from the called germline gene at one end, perhaps through a read error. The genes are TRBV2 and TRBJ1-4, with 9 positions matching TRBD1. Germline V gene data show CDR1 as SNHLY and CDR2 as FYNNEI. The CDR3 is 14 residues long. CDR3 amino acids: CASSETATGGELSF. CDR3 DNA sequence: TGTGCCAGCAGTGAAACCGCGACAGGGGGGGAACTGTCTTTT.

This clonotype was seen repeatedly, ten times or more. The chain employs TRBV7-2 and TRBJ1-6; a possible D gene is TRBD1 (6 bases). Trimming shortened V by 0 bases and J by 7 bases, and 10 bases separated the two germline ends. Germline values: CDR1 SGHTA, CDR2 FQGNSA. This CDR3 spans 15 amino acids. CDR3 residues: CASSLAGGRNSPLHF. DNA of the CDR3: TGTGCCAGCAGCTTAGCGGGGGGGCGCAATTCACCCCTCCACTTT.

This clonotype was counted at least ten times. The chain couples TRBV6-1 to TRBJ2-1, with 8 bases identical to TRBD2. The CDR3 is made up of 13 amino acids. Germline trimming cut 8 bases from V and 6 bases from J; bases unmatched to any gene: 6. Germline V gives CDR1 MNHNS, CDR2 SASEGT. The CDR3, as DNA: TGTGCCAGCCGCGGGACTAGAGTCAATGAGCAGTTCTTC. This codes for CASRGTRVNEQFF.

In this sample, this clonotype turned up a few times. This sequence may be a read error, since a much larger clone differs from it by one base. CDR3 protein: CSATRQDYEPFF. The DNA for the CDR3 is TGCAGTGCTACCCGACAGGACTATGAGCCGTTCTTC. The gene calls are TRBV20-1 and TRBJ2-1; tentatively, D is TRBD1 or TRBD2 (6 bases each). This CDR3 region has 12 residues. The germline V gene has CDR1 DFQATT and CDR2 SNEGSKA (reference sequence).

This clonotype appeared many times. This chain uses TRBV2 with TRBJ2-2; no firm D call. CDR3 length equals 13 residues. Per the germline V gene, CDR1 is SNHLY and CDR2 is FYNNEI. V lost 0 bases, J lost 5 bases, and 4 bases lay in between. CDR3 in amino acids: CASSEAPTGELFF. The CDR3 DNA follows: TGTGCCAGCAGTGAAGCGCCGACCGGGGAGCTGTTTTTT.

V gene TRBV7-9 combines with J gene TRBJ1-3; 7 positions match TRBD1. CDR1 is SEHNR and CDR2 is FQNEAQ in the germline V gene (reference sequence). With 4 bases clipped from V and 4 bases from J, the junction kept 7 bases outside the gene matches. The CDR3 loop spans 15 amino acids. CDR3: CASSSDRAPGNTIYF. Written as DNA, the CDR3 is TGTGCCAGCAGCTCAGACAGGGCGCCCGGAAACACCATATATTTT.

This clonotype showed up many times. The chain carries TRBV2 and TRBJ1-5, with a possible D match to TRBD1 (5 bases). Per the germline V gene, CDR1 is SNHLY and CDR2 is FYNNEI. This CDR3 comprises 13 residues. V was pared by 8 bases and J by 3 bases, with 11 bases between. CDR3 nucleotide sequence: TGTGCCAGCGACAGTCCCCCCAATCAGCCCCAGCATTTT. This translates into CASDSPPNQPQHF.

This clonotype was observed many times. The gene calls are TRBV12-5 and TRBJ1-4; D gene ambiguous. CDR1 and CDR2 (germline): LGHNT, FRNRAP. There are 15 residues in the CDR3. Trimming cost V 5 bases and J 0 bases, with 10 bases left between them. CDR3 sequence: CASGPPSTTNEKLFF. The CDR3, as DNA: TGTGCTAGTGGTCCCCCCTCTACAACTAATGAAAAACTGTTTTTT.

This clonotype was counted ten times or more. The germline gene is not matched at one end of the junction; a read error may be the cause. The chain has TRBV7-7 and TRBJ2-2; unclear D gene. This CDR3 contains 13 residues. CDR1 SSHAT and CDR2 FNYEAQ come from the germline V gene (reference sequence). The CDR3 DNA reads as TGTGCTAGCAGCCCGGATAAAGGCGGGGAGCTGTTTTTT. Amino acid sequence: CASSPDKGGELFF.

With regard to this clonotype: A much larger clone differs from this one at a single base, so this may be a read error. This chain uses TRBV14 with TRBJ2-7; no definite D call. Germline loops: CDR1 SGHDN, CDR2 FVKESK. The CDR3 covers 16 residues. The CDR3 DNA is TGTGTCAGCAGCCAAGAGTTCGGCTATTTGCCCAGCGAGCAGTACTTC. Translation: CVSSQEFGYLPSEQYF.

The rearrangement joins TRBV28 to TRBJ1-2; 9 bases are shared with TRBD1. Germline V gene lookup returns CDR1 MDHEN and CDR2 SYDVKM. The CDR3 length is 18 residues. V was pared by 3 bases and J by 1 base, with 12 bases of the junction left unmatched. DNA for the CDR3: TGTGCCAGCAGTTTGTTGTCATGGGACAGGGATGGTAACTATGGCTACACCTTC. Protein product: CASSLLSWDRDGNYGYTF.

This clonotype came up many times. The chain uses TRBV20-1 and TRBJ2-7; D gene ambiguous. V was trimmed by 3 bases and J by 2 bases, leaving 14 bases between them. Germline V lookup: CDR1 DFQATT, CDR2 SNEGSKA (reference sequence). The CDR3 has 14 amino acids. This chain's CDR3 is CSASGLDRTYEQYF. In DNA, the CDR3 is TGCAGTGCTAGCGGCCTAGATCGGACCTACGAGCAGTACTTC.

For the CDR3, the DNA is TGTGCCAGCAGCTTAGCCTCCGGGACAGGGGGTCGCTATGGCTACACCTTC. It encodes CASSLASGTGGRYGYTF. The chain joins TRBV7-2 to TRBJ1-2; 11 bases are shared with TRBD1. With 0 bases clipped from V and 4 bases from J, the junction kept 7 bases outside the gene matches. The CDR3 sequence is 17 residues long. Germline CDR1 SGHTA, CDR2 FQGNSA.

The chain couples TRBV10-2 to TRBJ2-3; 8 bases map to TRBD2. V shed 7 bases, J shed 3 bases, and the junction held 9 bases outside the gene matches. Germline CDR1 is WSHSY and CDR2 is SAAADI. The CDR3 extends over 15 amino acids. This CDR3 is CASTHGGGGTDTQYF. The CDR3 nucleotides read TGCGCCAGCACCCACGGGGGGGGGGGAACAGATACGCAGTATTTT.